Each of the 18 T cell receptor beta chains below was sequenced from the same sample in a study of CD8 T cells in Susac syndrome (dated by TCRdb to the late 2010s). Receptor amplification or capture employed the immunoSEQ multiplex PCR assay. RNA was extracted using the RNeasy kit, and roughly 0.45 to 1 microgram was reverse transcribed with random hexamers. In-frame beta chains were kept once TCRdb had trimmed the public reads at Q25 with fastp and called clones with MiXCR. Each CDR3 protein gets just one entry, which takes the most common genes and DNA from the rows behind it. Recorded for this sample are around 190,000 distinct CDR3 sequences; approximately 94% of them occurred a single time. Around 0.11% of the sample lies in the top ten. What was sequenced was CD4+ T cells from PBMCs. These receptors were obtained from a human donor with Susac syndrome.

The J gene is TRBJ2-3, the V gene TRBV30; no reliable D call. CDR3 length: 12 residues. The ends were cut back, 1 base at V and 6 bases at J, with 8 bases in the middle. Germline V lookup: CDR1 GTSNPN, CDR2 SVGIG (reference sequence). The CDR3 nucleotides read TGTGCCTGGAGTGGGGTATCCGATACGCAGTATTTT. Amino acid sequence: CAWSGVSDTQYF.

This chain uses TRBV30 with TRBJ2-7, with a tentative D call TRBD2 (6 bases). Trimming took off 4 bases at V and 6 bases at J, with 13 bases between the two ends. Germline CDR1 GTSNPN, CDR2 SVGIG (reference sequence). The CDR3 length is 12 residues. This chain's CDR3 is CAWTPFGSEQYF. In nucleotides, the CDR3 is TGTGCCTGGACCCCTTTCGGGAGCGAGCAGTACTTC.

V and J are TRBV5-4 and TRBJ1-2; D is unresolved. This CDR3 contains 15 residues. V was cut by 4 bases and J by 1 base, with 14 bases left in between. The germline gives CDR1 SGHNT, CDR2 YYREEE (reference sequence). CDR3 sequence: CASSLRTDYNYGYTF. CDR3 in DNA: TGTGCCAGCAGCCTAAGGACGGATTATAACTATGGCTACACCTTC.

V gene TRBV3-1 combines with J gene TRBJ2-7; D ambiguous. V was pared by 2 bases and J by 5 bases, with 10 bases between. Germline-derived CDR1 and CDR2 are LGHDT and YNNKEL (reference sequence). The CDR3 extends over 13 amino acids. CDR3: CASSQPPSDEQYF. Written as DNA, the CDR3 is TGTGCCAGCAGCCAACCCCCCAGCGACGAGCAGTACTTC.

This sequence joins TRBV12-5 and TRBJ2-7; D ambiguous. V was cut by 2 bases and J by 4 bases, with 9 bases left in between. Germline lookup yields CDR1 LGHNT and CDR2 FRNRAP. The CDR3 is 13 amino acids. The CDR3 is CASGLSQPYEQYF. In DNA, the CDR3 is TGTGCTAGTGGTTTGAGTCAACCTTACGAGCAGTACTTC.

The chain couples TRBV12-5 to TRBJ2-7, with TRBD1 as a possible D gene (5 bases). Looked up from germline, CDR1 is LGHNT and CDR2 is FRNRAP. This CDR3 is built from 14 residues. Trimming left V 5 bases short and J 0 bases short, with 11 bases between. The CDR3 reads CASGPGWSSYEQYF. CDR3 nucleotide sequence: TGTGCTAGTGGTCCAGGGTGGAGCTCCTACGAGCAGTACTTC.

The CDR3 DNA sequence: TGTGCCACCGGGCAGCGGGGGGCCTACGAGCAGTACTTC. Amino acids: CATGQRGAYEQYF. V usage is TRBV3-1 and J usage is TRBJ2-7, with TRBD2 matching over 9 bases. The CDR3 runs 13 residues. The germline gives CDR1 LGHDT, CDR2 YNNKEL (reference sequence). V shed 10 bases and J 2 bases; nucleotides not matched to a gene: 6.

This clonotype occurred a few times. CDR3 sequence (DNA): TGTGCCAGCAGCTTAACCAGGGTCGAGCAGTACTTC. Encoded protein: CASSLTRVEQYF. This chain joins TRBV7-9 and TRBJ2-7; TRBD1 might be the D (5 bases). CDR1 and CDR2 from the germline V gene are SEHNR and FQNEAQ (reference sequence). V dropped 2 bases and J dropped 6 bases, with 8 bases sitting between them. This CDR3 is 12 amino acids long.

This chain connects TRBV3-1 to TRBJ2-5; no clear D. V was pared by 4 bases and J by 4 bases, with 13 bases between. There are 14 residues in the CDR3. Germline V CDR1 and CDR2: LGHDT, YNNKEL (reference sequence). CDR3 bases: TGTGCCAGCAGCCGCCAGGCTGGGGTAGAGACCCAGTACTTC. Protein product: CASSRQAGVETQYF.

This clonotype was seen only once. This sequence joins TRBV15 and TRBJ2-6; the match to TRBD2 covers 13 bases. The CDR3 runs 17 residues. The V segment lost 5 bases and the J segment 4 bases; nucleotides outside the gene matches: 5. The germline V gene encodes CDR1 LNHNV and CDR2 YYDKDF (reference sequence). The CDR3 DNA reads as TGTGCCACCAGCCCGGGACTAGCGGGGTCGGGGGCCAACGTCCTGACTTTC. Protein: CATSPGLAGSGANVLTF. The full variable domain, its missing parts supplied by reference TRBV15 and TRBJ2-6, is DAMVIQNPRYQVTQFGKPVTLSCSQTLNHNVMYWYQQKSSQAPKLLFHYYDKDFNNEADTPDNFQSRRPNTSFCFLDIRSPGLGDTAMYLCATSPGLAGSGANVLTFGAGSRLTVL.

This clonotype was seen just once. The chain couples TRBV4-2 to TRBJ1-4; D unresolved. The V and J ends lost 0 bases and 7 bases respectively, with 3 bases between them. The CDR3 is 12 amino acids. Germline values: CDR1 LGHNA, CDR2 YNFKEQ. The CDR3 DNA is TGTGCCAGCAGCCAAGACGGTGAAAAACTGTTTTTT. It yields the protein CASSQDGEKLFF.

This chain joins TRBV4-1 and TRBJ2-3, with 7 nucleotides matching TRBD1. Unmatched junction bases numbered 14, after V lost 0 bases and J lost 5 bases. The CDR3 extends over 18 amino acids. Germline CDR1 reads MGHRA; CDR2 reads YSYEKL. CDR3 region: CASSQDPPFRTGRDTQYF. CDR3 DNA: TGCGCCAGCAGCCAAGACCCCCCCTTTAGGACAGGTCGAGATACGCAGTATTTT.

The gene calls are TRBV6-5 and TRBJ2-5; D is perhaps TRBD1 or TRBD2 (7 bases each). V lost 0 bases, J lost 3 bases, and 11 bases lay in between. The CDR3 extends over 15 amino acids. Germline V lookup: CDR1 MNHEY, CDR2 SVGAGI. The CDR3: CASSYSAGTEETQYF. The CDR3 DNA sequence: TGTGCCAGCAGTTACTCAGCGGGGACAGAAGAGACCCAGTACTTC.

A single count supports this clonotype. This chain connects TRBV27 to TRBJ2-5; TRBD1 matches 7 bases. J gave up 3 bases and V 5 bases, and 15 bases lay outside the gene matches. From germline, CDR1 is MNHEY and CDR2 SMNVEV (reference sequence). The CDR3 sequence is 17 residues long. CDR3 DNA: TGTGCCAGCAGTGCGCGACAGGGATTCGGGTCAGAAGAGACCCAGTACTTC. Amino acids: CASSARQGFGSEETQYF.

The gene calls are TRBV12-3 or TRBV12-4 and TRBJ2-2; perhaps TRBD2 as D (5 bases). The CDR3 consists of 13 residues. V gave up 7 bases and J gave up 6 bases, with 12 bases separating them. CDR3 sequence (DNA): TGTGCCAGCAACCCGGGGAAGGCCGGGGAGCTGTTTTTT. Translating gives CASNPGKAGELFF.

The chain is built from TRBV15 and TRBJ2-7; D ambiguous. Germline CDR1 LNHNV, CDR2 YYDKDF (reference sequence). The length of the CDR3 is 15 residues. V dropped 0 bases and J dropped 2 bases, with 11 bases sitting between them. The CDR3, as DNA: TGTGCCACCAGCAGAGATCTAACTGGAGCCTACGAGCAGTACTTC. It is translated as CATSRDLTGAYEQYF.

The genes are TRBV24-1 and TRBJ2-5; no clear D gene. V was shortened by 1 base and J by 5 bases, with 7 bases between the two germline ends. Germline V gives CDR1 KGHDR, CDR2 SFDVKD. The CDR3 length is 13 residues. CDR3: CATSDFVGETQYF. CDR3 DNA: TGTGCCACCAGTGATTTTGTGGGGGAGACCCAGTACTTC.

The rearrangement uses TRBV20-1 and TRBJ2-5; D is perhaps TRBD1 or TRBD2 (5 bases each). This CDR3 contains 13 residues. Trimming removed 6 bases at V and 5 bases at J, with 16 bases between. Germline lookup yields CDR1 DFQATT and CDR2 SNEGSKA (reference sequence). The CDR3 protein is CSAHGATGETQYF. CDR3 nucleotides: TGCAGTGCCCACGGGGCCACCGGCGAGACCCAGTACTTC.